One TCR beta chain is described in this entry. Measured with immunoSEQ multiplex PCR; TCRdb has only the in-frame clones, and not every one. The sample shows 400,000 to 500,000 clones, roughly 90% of them seen only once. These data originate in a study of Ad26.COV2.S vaccination and SARS-CoV-2 variants. Treatment noted: about 20 received Ad26.COV2.S at low or high dose, single or two shots; about 5 received placebo; per-sample allocation not given. The samples were gathered on day 63 after the first injection of vaccine or placebo. The CDR3 length is 15 residues. Germline V gene data show CDR1 as SGHNT and CDR2 as YENEEA. V lost 4 bases, J lost 1 base, and 13 bases lay in between.

This receptor was identified in a person aged 18 to 59 who received the Ad26.COV2.S COVID-19 vaccine or a placebo. The chain uses TRBV11-3 and TRBJ2-5, with a weak D call TRBD1 (5 bases). The specimen was peripheral blood, collected in a trial of Ad26.COV2.S vaccine versus placebo. CDR3 region: CASSSGRGGQETQYF. The CDR3 DNA reads TGTGCCAGCAGCTCGGGTAGGGGCGGCCAAGAGACCCAGTACTTC.